These 14 T cell receptor beta chains share one sample of origin, sequenced in a study of shared clonotypes between healthy human individuals. The protocol was immunoSEQ multiplex PCR, while the TCRdb copy is restricted to in-frame clones and leaves out a portion. Of about 2.3 million clones in the sample, more than 85% are singletons; the top ten hold roughly 0.36%. Sequencing input: naive CD4+ T cells from PBMCs. Documented subset: CD45RA+ positively selected. The receptors stem from a man aged 18 to 29 in good health. Some clones in this sample may be carry-over from other donors' samples.

On this clone itself: Distinct nucleotide sequences in the sample also encode this CDR3. CDR3 in DNA: TGTGCCAGCAGGGTCGGGAGCTATGGCTACACCTTC. This gives the protein CASRVGSYGYTF. This chain joins TRBV28 and TRBJ1-2; D unresolved. The CDR3 extends over 12 amino acids. Germline V CDR1 and CDR2: MDHEN, SYDVKM. Deletions cut 6 bases from V and 4 bases from J, with 9 bases between.

V gene TRBV27 combines with J gene TRBJ2-5; the D call may be TRBD1 or TRBD2 (5 bases each). There are 15 residues in the CDR3. Germline-derived CDR1 and CDR2 are MNHEY and SMNVEV (reference sequence). Deletions cut 7 bases from V and 0 bases from J, with 15 bases between. The CDR3 region has the DNA TGTGCCAGCACCCAGCGGCAGGGATACCAAGAGACCCAGTACTTC. This sequence encodes CASTQRQGYQETQYF.

A remark on this clone: At the DNA level, this CDR3 is encoded by other sequences in the same sample as well. The rearrangement joins TRBV7-9 to TRBJ2-3; D is perhaps TRBD1 (5 bases). Germline values: CDR1 SEHNR, CDR2 FQNEAQ (reference sequence). The CDR3 consists of 14 residues. V dropped 2 bases and J dropped 1 base, with 7 bases sitting between them. Written as DNA, the CDR3 is TGTGCCAGCAGCTTACAAGGGGGCACAGATACGCAGTATTTT. Translation gives CASSLQGGTDTQYF.

Comment on this clone: Other DNA sequences from this sample encode an identical CDR3 as well. This chain uses TRBV19 with TRBJ1-2; TRBD1 matches at 10 bases. From germline, CDR1 is LNHDA and CDR2 SQIVND (reference sequence). V trimming: 8 bases; J trimming: 4 bases; junction bases outside the gene matches: 4. The CDR3 runs 13 residues. Here the CDR3 DNA reads TGTGCCAGTTCGACAGGGGGCGTCTATGGCTACACCTTC. This translates into CASSTGGVYGYTF.

The gene calls are TRBV10-3 and TRBJ1-3; 7 nucleotides match TRBD1. V lost 2 bases, J lost 1 base, and 5 bases stayed unmatched. This CDR3 comprises 16 residues. Looked up from germline, CDR1 is ENHRY and CDR2 is SYGVKD. DNA of the CDR3: TGTGCCATCAGTGAGCCGGGACAGAGGTCTGGAAACACCATATATTTT. This encodes CAISEPGQRSGNTIYF.

The CDR3 sequence: CASSLGANVLTF. CDR3 DNA sequence: TGTGCCAGCAGCCTTGGGGCCAACGTCCTGACTTTC. This chain links TRBV5-6 with TRBJ2-6; no reliable D call. The CDR3 consists of 12 residues. Germline CDR1 reads SGHDT; CDR2 reads YYEEEE. Trimming shortened V by 4 bases and J by 3 bases, and 2 bases separated the two germline ends. The full variable domain, completed using reference TRBV5-6 and TRBJ2-6, is DAGVTQSPTHLIKTRGQQVTLRCSPKSGHDTVSWYQQALGQGPQFIFQYYEEEERQRGNFPDRFSGHQFPNYSSELNVNALLLGDSALYLCASSLGANVLTFGAGSRLTVL.

The rearrangement links TRBV7-9 to TRBJ2-5; D gene ambiguous. Trimming cost V 3 bases and J 7 bases, with 9 bases left between them. The germline CDR1 and CDR2 sequences are SEHNR and FQNEAQ (reference sequence). The CDR3 has 12 amino acids. The CDR3, as DNA: TGTGCCAGCAGCTTCCCGCAGGCGACCCAGTACTTC. Encoded protein: CASSFPQATQYF.

The CDR3 region has the DNA TGTGCCAGCAGCTCGCTAGCGGGAGCAAACACCGGGGAGCTGTTTTTT. Translated, it gives CASSSLAGANTGELFF. V usage is TRBV7-3 and J usage is TRBJ2-2, with 10 bases that match TRBD2. The CDR3 consists of 16 residues. Germline V CDR1 and CDR2: SGHTA, FQGTGA. V dropped 4 bases and J dropped 2; count of bases not matched to a gene: 4.

In this sample, this clone turned up once. The J gene is TRBJ1-2, the V gene TRBV25-1; D remains ambiguous. V was trimmed by 4 bases and J by 3 bases, leaving 18 bases between them. The germline gives CDR1 MGHDK, CDR2 SYGVNS. The CDR3 runs to 16 residues. The CDR3 region is CASSGYRVGSDYGYTF. CDR3 sequence (DNA): TGTGCCAGCAGTGGATACCGGGTGGGTTCTGACTATGGCTACACCTTC.

The chain is built from TRBV7-6 and TRBJ1-4; D is unclear. Trimming stripped 5 bases from V and 7 bases from J, with 8 bases between. CDR1 is SGHVS, CDR2 FNYEAQ, per germline. The CDR3 extends over 12 amino acids. The CDR3 is CASSQWGEKLFF. The CDR3 DNA reads TGTGCCAGCAGCCAATGGGGTGAAAAACTGTTTTTT.

As DNA, the CDR3 is TGTGCCACCAAACGGGGGGGAGCCTACGAGCAGTACTTC. Protein product: CATKRGGAYEQYF. The rearrangement links TRBV28 to TRBJ2-7; 8 bases agree with TRBD2. Germline V gene data show CDR1 as MDHEN and CDR2 as SYDVKM. The junction had 7 bases not matched to a gene; V was cut back by 10 bases and J by 2 bases. CDR3 size: 13 residues.

The CDR3 sequence is CASSWIAGGPTDTQYF. CDR3 bases: TGCGCCAGCAGCTGGATAGCGGGAGGGCCGACAGATACGCAGTATTTT. V is TRBV5-1 and J is TRBJ2-3; 11 bases fit TRBD2. Germline V gene sequence: CDR1 SGHRS, CDR2 YFSETQ. The junction had 6 bases not matched to a gene; V was cut back by 3 bases and J by 3 bases. The CDR3 totals 16 residues.

The V call is TRBV28, the J call TRBJ2-3, with D perhaps matching TRBD2 (6 bases). Germline CDR1 MDHEN, CDR2 SYDVKM. The CDR3 is 15 amino acids. V shed 3 bases and J shed 3 bases, with 13 bases lying between them. CDR3 amino acids: CASSFRGTGTDTQYF. The CDR3 coding sequence is TGTGCCAGCAGTTTTCGCGGGACTGGGACAGATACGCAGTATTTT.

This chain uses TRBV15 with TRBJ2-1; D gene ambiguous. Germline-derived CDR1 and CDR2 are LNHNV and YYDKDF (reference sequence). Between the trimmed V and J ends, which lost 0 bases and 8 bases, there was a span of 14 bases. This CDR3 has 15 residues. The CDR3 reads CATSRDQAASDEQFF. The CDR3 bases are TGTGCCACCAGCAGAGATCAGGCAGCCAGCGATGAGCAGTTCTTC.